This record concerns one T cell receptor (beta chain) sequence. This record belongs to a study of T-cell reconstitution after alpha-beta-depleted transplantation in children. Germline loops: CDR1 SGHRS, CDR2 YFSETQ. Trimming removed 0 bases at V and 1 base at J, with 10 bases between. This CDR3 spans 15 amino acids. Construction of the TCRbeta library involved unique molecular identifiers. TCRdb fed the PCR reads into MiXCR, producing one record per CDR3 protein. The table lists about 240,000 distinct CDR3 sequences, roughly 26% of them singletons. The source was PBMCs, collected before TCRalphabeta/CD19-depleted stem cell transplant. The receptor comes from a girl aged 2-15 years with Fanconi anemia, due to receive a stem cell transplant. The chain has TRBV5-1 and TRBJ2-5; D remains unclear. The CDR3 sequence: CASSLAASSQETQYF. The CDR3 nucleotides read TGCGCCAGCAGCTTGGCCGCTTCCTCCCAAGAGACCCAGTACTTC.